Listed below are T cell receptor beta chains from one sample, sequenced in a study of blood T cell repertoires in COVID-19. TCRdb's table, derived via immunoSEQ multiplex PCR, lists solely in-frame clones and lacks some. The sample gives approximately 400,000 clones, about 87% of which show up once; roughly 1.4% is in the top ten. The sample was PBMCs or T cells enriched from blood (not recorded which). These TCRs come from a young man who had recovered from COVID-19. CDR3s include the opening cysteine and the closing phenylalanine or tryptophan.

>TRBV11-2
CASSLWGDRESEKLFF
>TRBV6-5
CASSRGYEQYF
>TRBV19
CASIPTGTGSDEQYF
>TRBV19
CASSFNPGGSYGYTF
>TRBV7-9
CASSPRDRLVNEQYF
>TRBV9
CASSVAGSGDYEQYF
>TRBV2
CASVRESSYNSPLHF
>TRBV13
CASSLAQGDEKLFF
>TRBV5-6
CASRAGTGGYEQYF
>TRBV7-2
CASSLEGAYSNQPQHF
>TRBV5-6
CASSLGGRYGYTF
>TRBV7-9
CASSHRDRYEQYF
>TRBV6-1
CASSEGGGPIYEQYF
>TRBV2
CATDRKSNEQFF
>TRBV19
CASSGQGFEAFF
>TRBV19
CASSRTGTYEQYF
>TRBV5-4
CASRPAGRDTEAFF
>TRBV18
CASSESTGELFF